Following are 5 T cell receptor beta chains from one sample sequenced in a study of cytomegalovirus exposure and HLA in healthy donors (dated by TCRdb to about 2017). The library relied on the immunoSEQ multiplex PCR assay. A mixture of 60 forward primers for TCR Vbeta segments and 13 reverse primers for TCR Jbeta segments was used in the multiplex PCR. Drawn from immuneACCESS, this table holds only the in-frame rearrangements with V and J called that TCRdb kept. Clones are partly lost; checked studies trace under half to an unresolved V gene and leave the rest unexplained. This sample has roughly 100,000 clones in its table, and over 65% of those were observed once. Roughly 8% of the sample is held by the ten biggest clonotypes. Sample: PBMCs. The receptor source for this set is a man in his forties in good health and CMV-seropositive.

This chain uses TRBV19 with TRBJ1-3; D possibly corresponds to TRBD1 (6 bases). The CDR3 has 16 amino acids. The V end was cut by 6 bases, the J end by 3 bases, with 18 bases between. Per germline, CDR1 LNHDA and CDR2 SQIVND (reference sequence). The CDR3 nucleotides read TGTGCCAGTAGCCCCCCCCGACAGGTTTATGGAAACACCATATATTTT. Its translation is CASSPPRQVYGNTIYF.

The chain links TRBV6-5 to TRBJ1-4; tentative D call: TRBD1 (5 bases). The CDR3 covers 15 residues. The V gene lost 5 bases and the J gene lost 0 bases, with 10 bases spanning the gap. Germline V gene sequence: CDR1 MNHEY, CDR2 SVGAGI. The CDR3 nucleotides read TGTGCCAGCAGTACGCAGGGTGCAACTAATGAAAAACTGTTTTTT. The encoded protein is CASSTQGATNEKLFF.

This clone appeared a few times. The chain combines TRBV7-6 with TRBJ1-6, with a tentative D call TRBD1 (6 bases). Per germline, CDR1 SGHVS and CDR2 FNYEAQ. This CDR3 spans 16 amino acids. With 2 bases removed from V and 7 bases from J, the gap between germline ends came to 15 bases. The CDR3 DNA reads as TGTGCCAGCAGCTTACGGCCGGCAGGGGTGAATTCACCCCTCCACTTT. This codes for CASSLRPAGVNSPLHF.

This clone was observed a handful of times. CDR3 sequence (DNA): TGCAGCGTTGAAGCATACCTAGCCGATGAGCAGTTCTTC. It encodes CSVEAYLADEQFF. V is TRBV29-1 and J is TRBJ2-1; possibly TRBD2 for D (5 bases). Trimming shortened V by 1 base and J by 8 bases, and 12 bases separated the two germline ends. The CDR3 sequence is 13 residues long. Germline V lookup: CDR1 SQVTM, CDR2 ANQGSEA.

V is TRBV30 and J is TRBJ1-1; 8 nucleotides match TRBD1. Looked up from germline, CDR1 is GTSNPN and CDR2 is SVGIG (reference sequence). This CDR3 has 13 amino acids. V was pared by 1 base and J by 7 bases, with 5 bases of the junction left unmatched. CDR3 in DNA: TGTGCCTGGAGTGCCCGACAGGGGCTTGAAGCTTTCTTT. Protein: CAWSARQGLEAFF.